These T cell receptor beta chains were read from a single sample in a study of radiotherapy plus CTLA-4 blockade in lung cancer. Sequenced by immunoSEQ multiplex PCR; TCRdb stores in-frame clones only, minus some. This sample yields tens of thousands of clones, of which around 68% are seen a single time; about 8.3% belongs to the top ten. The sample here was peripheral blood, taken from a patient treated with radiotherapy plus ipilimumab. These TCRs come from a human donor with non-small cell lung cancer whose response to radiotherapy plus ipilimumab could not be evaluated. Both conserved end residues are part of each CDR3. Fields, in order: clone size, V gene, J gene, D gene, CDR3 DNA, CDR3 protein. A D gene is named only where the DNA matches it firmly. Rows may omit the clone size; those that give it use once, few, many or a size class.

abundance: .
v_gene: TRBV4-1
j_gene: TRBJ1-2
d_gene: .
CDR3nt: TGCGCCAGCAGCCAAATTCGGACAGTTAACTATGGCTACACCTTC
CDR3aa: CASSQIRTVNYGYTF

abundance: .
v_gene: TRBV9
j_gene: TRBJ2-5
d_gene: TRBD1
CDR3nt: TGTGCCAGCAGCTCCCGACAGGGGGCCGGGGAGACCCAGTACTTC
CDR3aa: CASSSRQGAGETQYF

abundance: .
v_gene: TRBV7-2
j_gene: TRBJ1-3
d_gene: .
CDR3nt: TGTGCCAGCAGCAGAACAGGGAACTCTGGAAACACCATATATTTT
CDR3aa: CASSRTGNSGNTIYF

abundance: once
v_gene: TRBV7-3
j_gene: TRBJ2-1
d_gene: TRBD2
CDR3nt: TGTGCCAGCAGCTTAGGCCTAGCGGGGAACACCTACAATGAGCAGTTCTTC
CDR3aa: CASSLGLAGNTYNEQFF

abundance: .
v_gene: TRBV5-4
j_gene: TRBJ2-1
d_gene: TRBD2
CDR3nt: TGTGCCAGCAGCAGGACTAGCTCCTACAATGAGCAGTTCTTC
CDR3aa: CASSRTSSYNEQFF

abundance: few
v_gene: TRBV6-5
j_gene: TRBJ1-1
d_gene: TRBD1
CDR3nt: TGTGCCAGCAGATATACGGACAGGGACACTGAAGCTTTCTTT
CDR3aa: CASRYTDRDTEAFF

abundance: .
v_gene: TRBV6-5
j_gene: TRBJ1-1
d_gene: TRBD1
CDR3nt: TGTGCCAGCAGTTACTCGAACAGGGGGAGTACTGAAGCTTTCTTT
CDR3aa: CASSYSNRGSTEAFF

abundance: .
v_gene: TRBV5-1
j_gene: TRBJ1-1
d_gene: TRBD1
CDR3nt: TGCGCCAGCAGCTTGGCGACAGGGTACACTGAAGCTTTCTTT
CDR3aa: CASSLATGYTEAFF

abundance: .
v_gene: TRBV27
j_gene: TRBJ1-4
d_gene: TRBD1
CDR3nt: TGTGCCAGCAGTTTCTACAGGGGGCTTAATGAAAAACTGTTTTTT
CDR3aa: CASSFYRGLNEKLFF

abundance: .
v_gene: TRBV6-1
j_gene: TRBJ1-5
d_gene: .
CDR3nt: TGTGCCAGCAGGCTTGGAGGATATAGCAATCAGCCCCAGCATTTT
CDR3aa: CASRLGGYSNQPQHF

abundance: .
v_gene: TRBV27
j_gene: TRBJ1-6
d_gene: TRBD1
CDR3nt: TGTGCCAGCAGTCTCATCCAATTGGGGACAGTCGGTTCACCCCTCCACTTT
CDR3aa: CASSLIQLGTVGSPLHF

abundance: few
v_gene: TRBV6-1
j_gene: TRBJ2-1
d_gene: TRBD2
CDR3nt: TGTGCCAGCAGTGAGCTAGCGGGAATGGGGAATGAGCAGTTCTTC
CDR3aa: CASSELAGMGNEQFF

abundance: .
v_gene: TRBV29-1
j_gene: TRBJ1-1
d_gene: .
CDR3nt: TGCAGCGTTGAAATTGGGCAGGGGAGGAACACTGAAGCTTTCTTT
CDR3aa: CSVEIGQGRNTEAFF

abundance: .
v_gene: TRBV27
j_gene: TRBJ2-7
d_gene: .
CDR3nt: TGTGCCAGCAGTTTCGGGGACTTCTCTGAGCAGTACTTC
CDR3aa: CASSFGDFSEQYF

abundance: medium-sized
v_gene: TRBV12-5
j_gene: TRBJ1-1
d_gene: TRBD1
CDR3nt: TGTGCTAGTGCCGACAGGGGATCTGAAGCTTTCTTT
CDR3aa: CASADRGSEAFF

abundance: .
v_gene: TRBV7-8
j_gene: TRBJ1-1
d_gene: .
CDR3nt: TGTGCCAGCAGCTTAAACCCAATGAGGGACACTGAAGCTTTCTTT
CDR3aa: CASSLNPMRDTEAFF

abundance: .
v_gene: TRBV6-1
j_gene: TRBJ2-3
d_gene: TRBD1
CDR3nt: TGTGCCAGCAGGACAGGGGGAGATACGCAGTATTTT
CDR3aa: CASRTGGDTQYF

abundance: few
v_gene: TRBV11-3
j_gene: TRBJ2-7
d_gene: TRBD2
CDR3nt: TGTGCCAGCAGCTCCACTAGCGGGGGGGCCCACTACGAGCAGTACTTC
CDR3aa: CASSSTSGGAHYEQYF

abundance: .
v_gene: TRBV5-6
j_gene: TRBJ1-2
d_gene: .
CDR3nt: TGTGCCAGCAGCTTTACCCAGGGCTACTATGGCTACACCTTC
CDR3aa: CASSFTQGYYGYTF

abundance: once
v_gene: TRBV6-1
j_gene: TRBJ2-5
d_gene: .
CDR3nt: TGTGCCAGCAGTCCACAGGGGGGGAGTGGGACCCAGTACTTC
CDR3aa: CASSPQGGSGTQYF